The clone carrying this TCR beta chain was counted only a few times. The antigen is not known. Trimming took 6 bases from V and 4 from J, leaving 21 bases between them. This CDR3 contains 15 residues. Per the germline V gene, CDR1 is DFQATT and CDR2 is SNEGSKA (reference sequence). The source of the sample is a study of blood T cells in healthy people across ages. Study-level points and caveats: Older individuals had lower TCR beta diversity per million T cells (the decline was roughly linear).

Sample-barcoded 5' priming and a J-beta primer mix drove a second PCR of about 7 to 11 cycles. TCRdb re-called the 5' RACE reads with MiXCR, one entry per CDR3 protein. Among hundreds of thousands of distinct CDR3 sequences listed, roughly 35% were seen once. The clonotype originates from a man younger than 35 in good health. The chain combines TRBV20-1 with TRBJ1-2, with D uncertain. Sequencing was done on a sample of blood. CDR3 sequence (DNA): TGCAGTGCAACCGGCGGGCAAGACTCTGGCTATGGCTACACCTTC. It translates to CSATGGQDSGYGYTF.